The 24 T cell receptor beta chains reported below all come from one sample, sequenced in a study of cytomegalovirus exposure and HLA in healthy donors. Primers included in the PCR were 60 Vbeta and 13 Jbeta primers. Using immunoSEQ multiplex PCR, the repertoire was profiled, and TCRdb retains in-frame clones only, with some absent. The table includes approximately 180,000 clones, roughly nine tenths detected once. Sample: PBMCs. Receptors were obtained from a girl less than two years old in good health and CMV-seronegative.

This sequence joins TRBV4-1 and TRBJ1-6; the D is unclear. The germline gives CDR1 MGHRA, CDR2 YSYEKL. The ends were cut back, 4 bases at V and 7 bases at J, with 17 bases in the middle. This CDR3 is 16 amino acids long. CDR3 loop: CASSREGLPVNSPLHF. The CDR3, as DNA: TGCGCCAGCAGCCGGGAGGGCCTCCCCGTCAATTCACCCCTCCACTTT.

The chain couples TRBV5-4 to TRBJ2-7; D might be TRBD2 (5 bases). The V gene's germline CDR1 is SGHNT and CDR2 YYREEE (reference sequence). This CDR3 region has 15 residues. Deletions cut 1 base from V and 0 bases from J, with 11 bases between. CDR3 loop: CASSLPGTLSYEQYF. The CDR3 DNA sequence: TGTGCCAGCAGCTTGCCGGGAACGCTCTCCTACGAGCAGTACTTC.

V is TRBV19 and J is TRBJ2-1, with D possibly TRBD2 on 5 matching bases. Germline-derived CDR1 and CDR2 are LNHDA and SQIVND (reference sequence). Trimming took 5 bases from V and 0 from J, leaving 14 bases between them. The CDR3 spans 16 residues. The CDR3 reads CASSPPEGSSYNEQFF. DNA of the CDR3: TGTGCCAGTAGTCCCCCCGAAGGGAGCTCCTACAATGAGCAGTTCTTC. The whole variable domain, remainder taken from reference TRBV19 and TRBJ2-1, is DGGITQSPKYLFRKEGQNVTLSCEQNLNHDAMYWYRQDPGQGLRLIYYSQIVNDFQKGDIAEGYSVSREKKESFPLTVTSAQKNPTAFYLCASSPPEGSSYNEQFFGPGTRLTVL.

The chain is built from TRBV7-9 and TRBJ2-7; 7 bases fit TRBD1. Germline CDR1 SEHNR, CDR2 FQNEAQ (reference sequence). V lost 10 bases, J lost 2 bases, and 5 bases stayed unmatched. This CDR3 comprises 12 residues. The CDR3: CATRQGPYEQYF. The CDR3, as DNA: TGTGCCACCCGACAGGGCCCCTACGAGCAGTACTTC.

This sequence joins TRBV7-6 and TRBJ1-5, with no clear D. V lost 5 bases and J lost 2, with 16 bases in between. Germline-derived CDR1 and CDR2 are SGHVS and FNYEAQ. This CDR3 region has 16 residues. CDR3 sequence reads: CASSPTVWEGNQPQHF. The CDR3 DNA reads as TGTGCCAGCAGCCCCACGGTATGGGAGGGCAATCAGCCCCAGCATTTT.

The chain carries TRBV27 and TRBJ2-1; tentatively, D is TRBD2 (6 bases). V was pared by 5 bases and J by 5 bases, with 16 bases between. This CDR3 comprises 15 residues. Germline V lookup: CDR1 MNHEY, CDR2 SMNVEV (reference sequence). The chain's CDR3 is CASSRTERANNEQFF. The CDR3 DNA reads as TGTGCCAGCAGTCGTACAGAGCGGGCCAACAATGAGCAGTTCTTC.

This chain links TRBV7-3 with TRBJ2-7; 13 bases are shared with TRBD2. The CDR3 extends over 15 amino acids. The germline V gene encodes CDR1 SGHTA and CDR2 FQGTGA. Losses at the gene ends were 5 bases for V and 5 bases for J; bases not matched to a gene: 6. CDR3 amino acids: CASSLGTSGIDEQYF. CDR3 DNA: TGTGCCAGCAGCCTAGGGACTAGCGGGATTGACGAGCAGTACTTC.

The chain combines TRBV9 with TRBJ1-3; 7 bases map to TRBD1. Germline V gene lookup returns CDR1 SGDLS and CDR2 YYNGEE. This CDR3 has 15 amino acids. The junction had 4 bases not matched to a gene; V was cut back by 4 bases and J by 0 bases. CDR3 bases: TGTGCCAGCAGCCCGGACAGGAACTCTGGAAACACCATATATTTT. As protein: CASSPDRNSGNTIYF.

The CDR3, as DNA: TGCGCCAGCAGCCAAGCGGGGGGCACAGATACGCAGTATTTT. It encodes CASSQAGGTDTQYF. The chain joins TRBV4-1 to TRBJ2-3; a possible D gene is TRBD2 (6 bases). Germline V CDR1 and CDR2: MGHRA, YSYEKL. Between the trimmed V and J ends, which lost 1 base and 1 base, there was a span of 6 bases. CDR3 length: 14 amino acids.

This rearrangement joins TRBV7-9 to TRBJ2-7; TRBD1 might be the D (6 bases). Germline V gene sequence: CDR1 SEHNR, CDR2 FQNEAQ (reference sequence). The germline V and J ends were trimmed by 4 bases and 4 bases, with 23 bases remaining between them. The CDR3 has 17 residues. The CDR3 DNA reads TGTGCCAGCAGCTCCCCGAGCCGGGACACGAGACTGTACGAGCAGTACTTC. Translating gives CASSSPSRDTRLYEQYF.

The chain recombines TRBV27 with TRBJ1-5; D perhaps matches TRBD1 (6 bases). The ends were cut back, 10 bases at V and 0 bases at J, with 19 bases in the middle. Germline V gives CDR1 MNHEY, CDR2 SMNVEV (reference sequence). CDR3 size: 16 residues. The CDR3 DNA is TGTGCCAAAACAACCGACAGGCCATTTAGCAATCAGCCCCAGCATTTT. It encodes CAKTTDRPFSNQPQHF.

CDR3 in amino acids: CASSQGRDRFQPQHF. The CDR3 coding sequence is TGCGCCAGCAGCCAGGGCCGGGACAGGTTTCAGCCCCAGCATTTT. The J gene is TRBJ1-5, the V gene TRBV4-1; 8 bases map to TRBD1. The ends lost 3 bases at V and 6 bases at J; junction bases unmatched: 7. The CDR3 extends over 15 amino acids. Germline CDR1 is MGHRA and CDR2 is YSYEKL.

V usage is TRBV18 and J usage is TRBJ2-1; the D is unclear. The length of the CDR3 is 11 residues. The V gene's germline CDR1 is KGHSH and CDR2 LQKENI. V was clipped by 6 bases and J by 8 bases, with 8 bases between them. The CDR3 DNA sequence: TGTGCCAGCTCCCCTTTCGATGAGCAGTTCTTC. It is translated as CASSPFDEQFF.

This clone appeared once. J is TRBJ1-4 and V is TRBV27, with a weak D call TRBD1 (5 bases). The germline V gene has CDR1 MNHEY and CDR2 SMNVEV (reference sequence). The CDR3 consists of 15 residues. Trimming shortened V by 3 bases and J by 8 bases, and 16 bases separated the two germline ends. CDR3 protein: CASSLLGRVAEKLFF. Written as DNA, the CDR3 is TGTGCCAGCAGTTTGTTGGGCAGGGTTGCCGAAAAACTGTTTTTT.

V gene TRBV18 combines with J gene TRBJ1-3; maybe TRBD1 (5 bases). CDR3 size: 14 residues. V gave up 7 bases and J gave up 9 bases, with 19 bases separating them. Germline V gene lookup returns CDR1 KGHSH and CDR2 LQKENI. The CDR3 DNA reads as TGTGCCAGCTATCCGAAAGGGGAGGCCCGCACCATATATTTT. Protein sequence: CASYPKGEARTIYF. Full variable domain (rest looked up from reference TRBV18 and TRBJ1-3): NAGVMQNPRHLVRRRGQEARLRCSPMKGHSHVYWYRQLPEEGLKFMVYLQKENIIDESGMPKERFSAEFPKEGPSILRIQQVVRGDSAAYFCASYPKGEARTIYFGEGSWLTVV.

The genes are TRBV2 and TRBJ1-2, with 7 bases fitting TRBD1. Losses at the gene ends were 6 bases for V and 8 bases for J; bases not matched to a gene: 12. Germline CDR1 SNHLY, CDR2 FYNNEI. This CDR3 contains 14 residues. CDR3 amino acids: CASRPEDRLVGYTF. The CDR3 bases are TGTGCCAGCAGGCCCGAGGACAGGCTTGTGGGCTACACCTTC.

This clone was observed a few times. The CDR3 nucleotides are TGTGCCTGGAAAGACAGCAACACTGAAGCTTTCTTT. Amino acids: CAWKDSNTEAFF. The chain recombines TRBV30 with TRBJ1-1, with a tentative D call TRBD1 (5 bases). V shed 4 bases and J shed 2 bases, with 8 bases lying between them. The CDR3 length is 12 residues. CDR1 and CDR2 (germline): GTSNPN, SVGIG (reference sequence). Together with reference TRBV30 and TRBJ1-1, the CDR3 gives the full variable domain: SQTIHQWPATLVQPVGSPLSLECTVEGTSNPNLYWYRQAAGRGLQLLFYSVGIGQISSEVPQNLSASRPQDRQFILSSKKLLLSDSGFYLCAWKDSNTEAFFGQGTRLTVV.

For this clone: Other DNA sequences in the same sample also yield this CDR3. This chain links TRBV18 with TRBJ2-7; perhaps TRBD2 as D (5 bases). This CDR3 is built from 13 residues. Germline V gene data show CDR1 as KGHSH and CDR2 as LQKENI. V lost 3 bases and J lost 0, with 6 bases in between. CDR3 DNA: TGTGCCAGCTCACCTGGAGGCTCCTACGAGCAGTACTTC. Translated: CASSPGGSYEQYF.

This sequence joins TRBV7-8 and TRBJ2-7; D is possibly TRBD2 (5 bases). The CDR3 has 17 residues. V was clipped by 0 bases and J by 0 bases, with 15 bases between them. In germline, CDR1 is SGHVS, CDR2 FQNEAQ. CDR3 protein: CASSLARGGGLSYEQYF. The CDR3 DNA sequence: TGTGCCAGCAGCTTAGCCCGCGGTGGAGGACTCTCCTACGAGCAGTACTTC.

The CDR3, as DNA: TGTGCCAGCAGCTTGGTCCCGGGGTCGCAAGAGACCCAGTACTTC. The encoded protein is CASSLVPGSQETQYF. The genes are TRBV5-4 and TRBJ2-5, with a tentative D call TRBD2 (5 bases). The CDR3 loop spans 15 amino acids. V was cut by 0 bases and J by 2 bases, with 11 bases left in between. Germline lookup yields CDR1 SGHNT and CDR2 YYREEE (reference sequence).

This rearrangement joins TRBV29-1 to TRBJ2-7, with TRBD1 matching 7 bases. Germline V gene sequence: CDR1 SQVTM, CDR2 ANQGSEA. The V segment lost 4 bases and the J segment 1 base; nucleotides outside the gene matches: 7. The CDR3 loop spans 14 amino acids. The CDR3 bases are TGCAGCGTTGCCCCGAGACAGGGATCCTACGAGCAGTACTTC. Amino acid sequence: CSVAPRQGSYEQYF.

V usage is TRBV6-4 and J usage is TRBJ1-4; 9 nucleotides line up with TRBD1. V was pared by 7 bases and J by 8 bases, with 5 bases of the junction left unmatched. CDR3 length: 13 residues. The germline gives CDR1 MRHNA, CDR2 SNTAGT. CDR3 amino acids: CASNGQGSEKLFF. The CDR3 DNA sequence: TGTGCCAGCAACGGACAGGGGAGCGAAAAACTGTTTTTT.

V usage is TRBV5-4 and J usage is TRBJ1-5, with D possibly matching TRBD1 (5 bases). The CDR3 is 17 residues long. V was cut by 0 bases and J by 5 bases, with 18 bases left in between. Germline CDR1 is SGHNT and CDR2 is YYREEE (reference sequence). This CDR3 is CASSLEPVPGGDQPQHF. DNA for the CDR3: TGTGCCAGCAGCTTGGAGCCCGTACCGGGAGGGGATCAGCCCCAGCATTTT.

This clone was counted between two and nine times. This chain connects TRBV13 to TRBJ2-3; 7 bases agree with TRBD1. CDR3 length equals 15 residues. CDR1 and CDR2 from the germline V gene are PRHDT and FYEKMQ (reference sequence). The V segment lost 0 bases and the J segment 8 bases; nucleotides outside the gene matches: 8. CDR3 amino acids: CASSLGRQGRGTQYF. The CDR3 DNA sequence: TGTGCCAGCAGCTTAGGTCGACAGGGCCGAGGTACGCAGTATTTT.